A selection of T cell receptor beta chains follows, all from one sample in a study of blood T cell repertoires in COVID-19. Using immunoSEQ multiplex PCR, the repertoire was profiled, and TCRdb retains in-frame clones only, with some absent. The table shows 120,000 or so clones, with about 86% occurring only once. Sequenced material: peripheral blood. The receptor set was obtained from a woman aged 50 to 60 with active or convalescent COVID-19. Each CDR3 is given with its conserved first and last residue. Size tells how often a clone was seen (once, few, many) or the class of an expanded clone, and some rows leave it out.

TRBJ2-7 . TRBV6-2/TRBV6-3 CASSYSPSGSFEQYF
TRBJ2-7 . TRBV5-4 CASSKRDSSYEQYF
TRBJ1-2 . TRBV1 CTSSQLSAGGDYGYTF
TRBJ2-7 . TRBV4-2 CASSHYPGNSYEQYF
TRBJ2-1 . TRBV24-1 CATSDLRADSGNEQFF
TRBJ1-2 . TRBV18 CASSKGIGGYTF
TRBJ2-3 . TRBV7-3 CASSQPGTAFPDTQYF
TRBJ2-7 few TRBV5-1 CASSLGTIEQYF
TRBJ2-1 . TRBV7-3 CASKPGLAGGEQFF
TRBJ2-5 . TRBV24-1 CATSDNTKERETQYF
TRBJ1-5 . TRBV7-3 CASSYRGDSNQPQHF
TRBJ1-4 . TRBV7-9 CASSLAQGTATNEKLFF
TRBJ2-1 . TRBV18 CASSQGTSGTYNEQFF
TRBJ2-2 . TRBV7-2 CASSYGQGRPSNTGELFF